These T cell receptor beta chains were read from a single sample in a study of cytomegalovirus exposure and HLA in healthy donors. TCRdb's table, derived via immunoSEQ multiplex PCR, lists solely in-frame clones and lacks some. The sample shows 160,000 or so clones, over 80% of them seen only once. Sequences were obtained from PBMCs. Every receptor here comes from a young woman in good health and CMV-seronegative. The CDR3 runs from the conserved cysteine through the conserved F or W. D genes are given only for firm matches. Where a row states a size, it is once, few, many or the class of an expanded clone; other rows omit it.

v_call	d_call	j_call	clone_size	cdr3_nt	cdr3_aa
TRBV21-1	.	TRBJ1-4	.	TGTGCCAGCAGCAAAGGGGACAGACGATTTAATGAAAAACTGTTTTTT	CASSKGDRRFNEKLFF
TRBV19	.	TRBJ1-1	.	TGTGCCAGTAGTATAACAGGGTGGACCACTGAAGCTTTCTTT	CASSITGWTTEAFF
TRBV9	.	TRBJ2-7	.	TGTGCCAGCAGCCCCAGCTCCTACGAGCAGTACTTC	CASSPSSYEQYF
TRBV10-3	.	TRBJ1-5	.	TGTGCCATCAGTACCGGGACACGGGAGCCCCAGCATTTT	CAISTGTREPQHF
TRBV9	.	TRBJ1-2	.	TGTGCCAGCAGCTCATCAGGCGGGGGGCACTATGGCTACACCTTC	CASSSSGGGHYGYTF
TRBV11-2	TRBD2	TRBJ2-7	.	TGTGCCAGCAGCTACGGGTCGGGGGGGTTATACGAGCAGTACTTC	CASSYGSGGLYEQYF
TRBV4-1	TRBD1	TRBJ2-3	.	TGCGCCAGCAGCCAGCTCGCGCAGAGACAGGGGACAGATATGCAGTATTTT	CASSQLAQRQGTDMQYF
TRBV2	TRBD2	TRBJ2-1	.	TGTGCCAGCAGTGATGTTAGCGGGGGAGACAATGAGCAGTTCTTC	CASSDVSGGDNEQFF
TRBV5-1	.	TRBJ2-1	.	TGCGCCAGCAGCGTATCGGGGGACTCCTACAATGAGCAGTTCTTC	CASSVSGDSYNEQFF
TRBV19	.	TRBJ2-7	once	TGTGCCAGTAGTATTTCGGAGGGGAACGAGCAGTACTTC	CASSISEGNEQYF
TRBV19	.	TRBJ1-1	.	TGTGCCAGTAGTATGATGACAGCCACTGAAGCTTTCTTT	CASSMMTATEAFF
TRBV19	.	TRBJ2-3	once	TGTGCCAGTAGTAAGTCCGGCAGGGGCACAGATACGCAGTATTTT	CASSKSGRGTDTQYF
TRBV5-5	.	TRBJ1-2	.	TGTGCCAGCAGCTTGGCGAGGGCATTCTATGGCTACACCTTC	CASSLARAFYGYTF
TRBV9	TRBD1	TRBJ2-5	.	TGTGCCAGCAGCCCAGGGGGCGAGACCCAGTACTTC	CASSPGGETQYF
TRBV7-9	TRBD2	TRBJ2-6	.	TGTTCCAGCAGCTTAGTCGGGAGGGTTGGCACTGGGGCCAACGTCCTGACTTTC	CSSSLVGRVGTGANVLTF
TRBV2	.	TRBJ2-2	.	TGTGCCAGCAGTGCCGGGGTAGGGGAGCTGTTTTTT	CASSAGVGELFF
TRBV2	.	TRBJ1-5	few	TGTGCCAGCAGTGGGGGCTCCTCCAATCAGCCCCAGCATTTT	CASSGGSSNQPQHF
TRBV28	.	TRBJ1-5	.	TGTGCCAGCAGGGCCGACGGGAACAATCAGCCCCAGCATTTT	CASRADGNNQPQHF
TRBV5-1	.	TRBJ2-1	once	TGCGCCAGCAGCCCCACGGTACTCGAAAATGAGCAGTTCTTC	CASSPTVLENEQFF
TRBV6-5	.	TRBJ2-3	.	TGTGCCAGCAAACCTTTTGGGGCCCCCACAGATACGCAGTATTTT	CASKPFGAPTDTQYF
TRBV6-4	.	TRBJ2-1	.	TGTGCCAGCAGTGAACGGGGAGACTACAATGAGCAGTTCTTC	CASSERGDYNEQFF
TRBV10-2	.	TRBJ1-3	.	TGCGCCAGCAGCGCGACACCACAAACAGGGTCCTCTGGAAACACCATATATTTT	CASSATPQTGSSGNTIYF
TRBV7-9	.	TRBJ1-2	.	TGTGCCAGCAGCCTCACAACCGAGGGCGGCTACACCTTC	CASSLTTEGGYTF
TRBV25-1	TRBD1	TRBJ2-2	.	TGTGCCAGCAGTGATCCGGGACAGGGGACCACCGGGGAGCTGTTTTTT	CASSDPGQGTTGELFF
TRBV6-5	.	TRBJ2-7	.	TGTGCCAGCAACCGAGGTGGGAGCTCCTACGAGCAGTACTTC	CASNRGGSSYEQYF
TRBV18	.	TRBJ1-4	.	TGTGCCAGCTCTCAGGGTCTTGGTGAAAAACTGTTTTTT	CASSQGLGEKLFF
TRBV2	.	TRBJ2-4	.	TGTGCCAGCAGTGTAGGAGGGGTGGGTAGAGCCAAAAACATTCAGTACTTC	CASSVGGVGRAKNIQYF
TRBV19	.	TRBJ2-1	.	TGTGCCAGTAGTGGTCCTAGCCCTAATGAGCAGTTCTTC	CASSGPSPNEQFF
TRBV19	TRBD1	TRBJ1-1	.	TGTGCCAGTACGCCTACACTTTGGACGAGAAACAGGGACAGCACTGAAGCTTTCTTT	CASTPTLWTRNRDSTEAFF
TRBV7-6	TRBD2	TRBJ2-3	.	TGTGCCGGCAGCTTCGCCGGGACTAGCGGGAGCACAGATACGCAGTATTTT	CAGSFAGTSGSTDTQYF
TRBV5-1	.	TRBJ1-6	.	TGCGCCAGCAGCTTGGGACAGGATAATTCACCCCTCCACTTT	CASSLGQDNSPLHF
TRBV19	TRBD2	TRBJ2-3	.	TGTGCCAGTAGTACGGGACTAGCCTCCACAGATACGCAGTATTTT	CASSTGLASTDTQYF
TRBV27	.	TRBJ2-7	.	TGTGCCAGCAGTTTCTCACTTGGGGACTCGACCTACGAGCAGTACTTC	CASSFSLGDSTYEQYF
TRBV15	TRBD1	TRBJ2-6	.	TGTGCCACCAGCAGCCCTGGGACAGATCTATTGTCGATCTCTGGGGCCAACGGCCTGACTTTC	CATSSPGTDLLSISGANGLTF
TRBV7-9	TRBD2	TRBJ2-1	few	TGTTCCAGCAGCTTATCTTTCCGGACTAGCGGGGGGGATGAGCAGTTCTTC	CSSSLSFRTSGGDEQFF
TRBV10-3	.	TRBJ1-5	.	TGTGCCATCAGTACCGACAGTAGCAATCAGCCCCAGCATTTT	CAISTDSSNQPQHF
TRBV25-1	TRBD1	TRBJ2-2	.	TGTGCCAGCAGAGGGACAGCGAACACCGGGGAGCTGTTTTTT	CASRGTANTGELFF
TRBV30	TRBD2	TRBJ2-5	.	TGTGCCTGGAGTCGGGAGGGCCCTCGGGAGACCCAGTACTTC	CAWSREGPRETQYF
TRBV15	.	TRBJ1-2	.	TGTGCCACCAGCAGAGATCGGGGACACCAACCTTATGGCTACACCTTC	CATSRDRGHQPYGYTF
TRBV6-6	.	TRBJ2-2	.	TGTGCCAGCAGTTACTCGCGGGTACCGGAGCTGTTTTTT	CASSYSRVPELFF
TRBV19	TRBD1	TRBJ1-2	.	TGTGCCAGCATTAAAGGGGACAGGGGAATCACTGGCTACACCTTC	CASIKGDRGITGYTF
TRBV30	TRBD1	TRBJ1-2	.	TGTGCCTGGAGTGCCGACCCGGACAGGGTTCTTTTCCACACCTTC	CAWSADPDRVLFHTF
TRBV27	.	TRBJ1-1	.	TGTGCCAGCAGTTTATATCCAGGGGCTGAAGCTTTCTTT	CASSLYPGAEAFF
TRBV2	TRBD1	TRBJ1-1	.	TGTGCCAGCAGTCAAAATCTGGGACAGGGATTGAAAGCTTTCTTT	CASSQNLGQGLKAFF
TRBV7-9	TRBD2	TRBJ2-3	few	TGTGCCAGCAGCCCTTGGACTAGCGGGGCTAGCACAGATACGCAGTATTTT	CASSPWTSGASTDTQYF
TRBV28	.	TRBJ2-7	.	TGTGCCAGCAACCGTTTGTACGAGCAGTACTTC	CASNRLYEQYF
TRBV11-2	TRBD2	TRBJ2-7	.	TGTGCCAGCAGCTTACTAGCGGGGGCATACGAGCAGTACTTC	CASSLLAGAYEQYF
TRBV5-4	.	TRBJ2-3	few	TGTGCCAGCAGCTCGGACCTAATACGGACAGGCACAGATACGCAGTATTTT	CASSSDLIRTGTDTQYF
TRBV21-1	.	TRBJ2-5	.	TGTGCCAGCAGCAAGAAAAGGGGCAGGCCCACACAAGAGACCCAGTACTTC	CASSKKRGRPTQETQYF
TRBV5-1	.	TRBJ2-2	.	TGCGCCAGCAGCTTGGGCGGTACGGGGAGAGGCGGGGAGCTGTTTTTT	CASSLGGTGRGGELFF
TRBV5-4	.	TRBJ2-7	few	TGTGCCAGCAGCTTGGTCGGGTTTTTGGACGAGCAGTACTTC	CASSLVGFLDEQYF
TRBV9	TRBD2	TRBJ2-2	.	TGTGCCAGCAGCTCTACTAGCGGGGGGGCTATTAGGCGGGGAGCTGTTTTT	CASSSTSGGAIRRGAVF
TRBV30	TRBD1	TRBJ1-4	.	TGTGCCTGGATTAAACCGGGACAGGGACGAGAAAAACTGTTTTTT	CAWIKPGQGREKLFF
TRBV10-3	TRBD2	TRBJ2-3	few	TGTGCCATCAGTGGGGGGGGTAGCACAGATACGCAGTATTTT	CAISGGGSTDTQYF
TRBV27	TRBD1	TRBJ1-1	.	TGTGCCAGCAGTAACCTTCTCATACAGGGGGATGATACTGAAGCTTTCTTT	CASSNLLIQGDDTEAFF
TRBV4-1	TRBD1	TRBJ2-5	.	TGCGCCAGCAGCCAAGGTTACCTACAGGGGGAAGAGACCCAGTACTTC	CASSQGYLQGEETQYF
TRBV28	TRBD1	TRBJ1-1	few	TGTGCCAGCAGTTCTCAGGGGGCGGGTGACACTGAAGCTTTCTTT	CASSSQGAGDTEAFF
TRBV6-1	TRBD1	TRBJ1-3	.	TGTGCCAGCAGTGGGGGTTACTGGACAGGGAGACGGACAGGAAACACCATATATTTT	CASSGGYWTGRRTGNTIYF